This TCR beta chain was sequenced in a study of blood T cell repertoires in COVID-19 (dated by TCRdb to about 2020). In the study overall: The collaborator samples originated in the United States, Italy and Spain and spanned the acute and convalescent phases of COVID-19. The dataset comprised deeply sampled blood TCRbeta repertoires from subjects exposed to, actively infected with, or recovered from COVID-19. Where available, HLA class I and class II types were obtained from metadata supplied by the sample provider rather than from assay-based typing. The prospective study material was composed of cDNA or gDNA derived from T cells, B-cell-depleted T cells, or PBMCs. A de-identified subject ID, COVID-19 status, age in years and sex were almost always included in the sample metadata. Samples came from the ongoing ImmuneRACE study (first 160 participants) plus 1,254 subjects from 6 global collaborators. A freely available public database, intended as a resource for researchers studying the immune response to SARS-CoV-2, is where the repertoires were released. Study-wide conclusions, independent of this receptor: How much clinical and demographic metadata was included differed by source and by participant, and the metadata was provided uncurated.

The collaborating institutions used their own protocols to collect whole blood in K2EDTA tubes. For TCRbeta analysis, collaborators shipped samples as frozen whole blood, isolated PBMCs, or DNA extracted from either of those sample types. V and J lose 11 bases and 1 base, and a span of 11 bases separates them. The CDR3 spans 12 residues, from the cysteine through the phenylalanine. The only DNA kept is the CDR3, 36 bases in frame from the first base. The sample holds a few counts of this clone. Its specific antigen is unknown. There are no base qualities to consult, and no much larger clone falls within one base. TCRbeta CDR3 regions were amplified from genomic DNA by means of the immunoSEQ Assay, a bias-controlled multiplex PCR. In the paper's pipeline: The number of nucleated cells in each sample was estimated by amplification of reference gene primers within the assay. Sequence reads were collapsed and filtered to measure the absolute abundance of every unique TCRbeta CDR3 rearrangement. For each sample, productive Simpson clonality was calculated as the square root of Simpson's diversity index across productive rearrangements. TCRdb stores this immuneACCESS table with in-frame sequences only. Part of the clones is absent; in the studies checked, under half of the shortfall reflects unresolved V genes, and no reason is known for the rest. That table furnishes V, J and clone size, whereas the DNA furnished D and trimming. This sample has approximately 130,000 clones in its table, and around 81% of those were observed once. The leading ten clones occupy around a tenth of the sample.

The material sequenced was peripheral blood. Here the chain combines TRBV12-3 or TRBV12-4 and TRBJ1-2; TRBD1 is perhaps the D gene, given 6 matching bases. The TCR was taken from a man aged 35 to 55 with active or convalescent COVID-19. The CDR3: CAARQDNYGYTF. In nucleotide form, the sequence is TGTGCCGCTAGACAGGATAACTATGGCTACACCTTC.